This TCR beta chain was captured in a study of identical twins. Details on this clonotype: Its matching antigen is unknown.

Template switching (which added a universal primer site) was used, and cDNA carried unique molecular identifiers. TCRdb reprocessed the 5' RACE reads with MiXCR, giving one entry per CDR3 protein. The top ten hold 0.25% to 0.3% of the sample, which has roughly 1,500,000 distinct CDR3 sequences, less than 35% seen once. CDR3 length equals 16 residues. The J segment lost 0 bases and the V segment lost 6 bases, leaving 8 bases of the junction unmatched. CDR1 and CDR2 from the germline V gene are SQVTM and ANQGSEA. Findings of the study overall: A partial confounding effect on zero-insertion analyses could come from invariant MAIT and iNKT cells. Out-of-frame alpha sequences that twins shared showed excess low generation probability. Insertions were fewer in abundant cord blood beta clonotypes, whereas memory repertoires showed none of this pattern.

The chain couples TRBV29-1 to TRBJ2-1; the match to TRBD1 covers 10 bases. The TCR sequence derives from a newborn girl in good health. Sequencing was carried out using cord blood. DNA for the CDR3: TGCAGCGTGGACAGAAGGACAGGGGGCTCCTACAATGAGCAGTTCTTC. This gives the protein CSVDRRTGGSYNEQFF.